Below, one TCR beta chain is given with its context. Its target is not known. CDR3 size: 14 residues. V lost 3 bases to trimming and J lost 0 bases, with 8 bases between them. In germline, CDR1 is SQVTM, CDR2 ANQGSEA. Unstimulated regulatory T cells (CD4+CD25+CD127-), CD4+CD25- non-regulatory cells, CD4 and CD8 cells were FACS-sorted from thawed PBMCs. These data come from a study of Tregs in tolerant kidney transplant recipients. Study-level findings and limits: For some patients, primers changed over time, blocking nucleotide-level comparison.

This table comes from immunoSEQ multiplex PCR, and its TCRdb copy is limited to in-frame clones, with some not included. The repertoire consists of 75,000 to 85,000 clones, with 75% to 95% occurring once and the leading ten covering about 0.3%. This TCR was recovered from a human donor who received a combined kidney and bone marrow transplant. Sequenced here: Tregs from blood, sampled before the transplant. The V call is TRBV29-1, the J call TRBJ2-2, with D unresolved. CDR3: CSVDKGANTGELFF. As DNA, the CDR3 is TGCAGCGTTGATAAGGGCGCGAACACCGGGGAGCTGTTTTTT.